This note documents a single T cell receptor (beta chain) sequence. Antigen unknown. TCRdb keeps only in-frame clones here, not all; method: immunoSEQ multiplex PCR. The data hold tens of thousands of clones, with around 86% observed a single time. The sample originates from a study of T cell responses to AZD1222 COVID-19 vaccine. Overall study: Second-dose intervals near 4 or 12 weeks were combined. Regarding the study as a whole: Regions left unmutated in variants are reportedly the target of nearly half of spike-specific TCRs. The breadth and depth of Spike-specific TCRs increased once two AZD1222 doses had been given.

The V gene's germline CDR1 is LGHDT and CDR2 YNNKEL (reference sequence). Trimming stripped 1 base from V and 1 base from J, with 6 bases between. The CDR3 sequence is 14 residues long. V gene TRBV3-1 (or the pseudogene TRBV3-2) combines with J gene TRBJ2-3; weak D call: TRBD2 (6 bases). The source is an adult in good health. Here the sequenced sample was peripheral blood, taken on day 0 of AZD1222 vaccination. The CDR3 coding sequence is TGTGCCAGCAGCCAAGCTAGCGGCACAGATACGCAGTATTTT. Amino acid sequence: CASSQASGTDTQYF.